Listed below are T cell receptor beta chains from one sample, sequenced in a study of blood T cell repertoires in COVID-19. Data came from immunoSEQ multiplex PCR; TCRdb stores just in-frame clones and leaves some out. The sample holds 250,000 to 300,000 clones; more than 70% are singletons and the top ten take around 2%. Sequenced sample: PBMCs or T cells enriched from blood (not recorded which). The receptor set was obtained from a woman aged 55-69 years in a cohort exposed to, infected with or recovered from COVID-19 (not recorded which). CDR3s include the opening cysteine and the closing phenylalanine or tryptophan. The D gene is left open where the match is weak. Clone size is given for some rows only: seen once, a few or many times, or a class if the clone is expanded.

CDR3 DNA: TGTGCCAGCAGGGCTCGCCCCCACGAGCAGTACTTC; CDR3 protein: CASRARPHEQYF; J gene: TRBJ2-7; clone size: NA; V gene: TRBV2; D gene: NA
CDR3 DNA: TGTGCCAGCAGCGTGGGAGGGTATGAGCAGTACTTC; CDR3 protein: CASSVGGYEQYF; J gene: TRBJ2-7; clone size: NA; V gene: TRBV28; D gene: TRBD2
CDR3 DNA: TGTGCCAGCAGGACACACCAGATCAAGGGCTACACCTTC; CDR3 protein: CASRTHQIKGYTF; J gene: TRBJ1-2; clone size: NA; V gene: TRBV28; D gene: NA
CDR3 DNA: TGTGCCACCAGTGATCTCGCGATACTAGTAACAGATACGCAGTATTTT; CDR3 protein: CATSDLAILVTDTQYF; J gene: TRBJ2-3; clone size: NA; V gene: TRBV24-1; D gene: NA
CDR3 DNA: TGTGCCAGCAGTTTTCGGGCCTACGAGCAGTACTTC; CDR3 protein: CASSFRAYEQYF; J gene: TRBJ2-7; clone size: NA; V gene: TRBV12-3/TRBV12-4; D gene: NA
CDR3 DNA: TGTGCCAGCAGCCAATTAAGGGAGGGTTCACCCCTCCACTTT; CDR3 protein: CASSQLREGSPLHF; J gene: TRBJ1-6; clone size: once; V gene: TRBV4-2; D gene: NA
CDR3 DNA: TGTGCCAGCAGCTTATCAGGGCGCAATGAGCAGTTCTTC; CDR3 protein: CASSLSGRNEQFF; J gene: TRBJ2-1; clone size: NA; V gene: TRBV7-3; D gene: NA
CDR3 DNA: TGCAGTGCTAGAGATCAGGACAGGGTGACCTTC; CDR3 protein: CSARDQDRVTF; J gene: TRBJ1-2; clone size: NA; V gene: TRBV20-1; D gene: TRBD1
CDR3 DNA: TGTGCCAGCAGCTTAGAGCGAGCGAGGTACCACGAGCAGTACTTC; CDR3 protein: CASSLERARYHEQYF; J gene: TRBJ2-7; clone size: NA; V gene: TRBV11-2; D gene: NA
CDR3 DNA: TGTGCCAGCAGCGCGGACAGGGGGGCTGAAGCTTTCTTT; CDR3 protein: CASSADRGAEAFF; J gene: TRBJ1-1; clone size: NA; V gene: TRBV5-6; D gene: TRBD1
CDR3 DNA: TGCGCCAGCAGCCAGGGACTAGCGGGAGTGAATGAGCAGTTCTTC; CDR3 protein: CASSQGLAGVNEQFF; J gene: TRBJ2-1; clone size: NA; V gene: TRBV4-3; D gene: TRBD2
CDR3 DNA: TGTGCCAGCAGCCCTCGGCAGGGCTGGGAGCAGTACTTC; CDR3 protein: CASSPRQGWEQYF; J gene: TRBJ2-7; clone size: NA; V gene: TRBV7-6; D gene: NA
CDR3 DNA: TGTGCCAGCAGCTTAGGGCGGGAGCTGGGGGAGACCCAGTACTTC; CDR3 protein: CASSLGRELGETQYF; J gene: TRBJ2-5; clone size: NA; V gene: TRBV11-2; D gene: TRBD2
CDR3 DNA: TGTGCCAGCAGGGACCGGGTCCAGGGGAATGAAAAACTGTTTTTT; CDR3 protein: CASRDRVQGNEKLFF; J gene: TRBJ1-4; clone size: NA; V gene: TRBV13; D gene: NA
CDR3 DNA: TGTGCCAGCTCACCAAGGGAGGGGCCATTTCCCTCTGGAAACACCATATATTTT; CDR3 protein: CASSPREGPFPSGNTIYF; J gene: TRBJ1-3; clone size: NA; V gene: TRBV18; D gene: NA
CDR3 DNA: TGTGCCAGCAGCCCAACAAGAACGGGAGCGAACACTGAAGCTTTCTTT; CDR3 protein: CASSPTRTGANTEAFF; J gene: TRBJ1-1; clone size: NA; V gene: TRBV7-2; D gene: NA
CDR3 DNA: TGTGCCTGGAGGGACAGGGGGACTGAAGCTTTCTTT; CDR3 protein: CAWRDRGTEAFF; J gene: TRBJ1-1; clone size: NA; V gene: TRBV30; D gene: TRBD1
CDR3 DNA: TGTGCCAGCAGTTACTTAACAGGGGTTGCCGGGGAGCTGTTTTTT; CDR3 protein: CASSYLTGVAGELFF; J gene: TRBJ2-2; clone size: NA; V gene: TRBV6-5; D gene: TRBD1
CDR3 DNA: TGTGCCAGCAGCCAACTAGCGTCCCTCCATGAGCAGTTCTTC; CDR3 protein: CASSQLASLHEQFF; J gene: TRBJ2-1; clone size: NA; V gene: TRBV3-1/TRBV3-2; D gene: NA
CDR3 DNA: TGTGCCAGCCGCCGGGACAGGGGCTACGAGCAGTACTTC; CDR3 protein: CASRRDRGYEQYF; J gene: TRBJ2-7; clone size: NA; V gene: TRBV27; D gene: TRBD1
CDR3 DNA: TGTGCCAGCAGCCAAGGTTGGGGGGGTGGAGAAAAACTGTTTTTT; CDR3 protein: CASSQGWGGGEKLFF; J gene: TRBJ1-4; clone size: NA; V gene: TRBV3-1/TRBV3-2; D gene: NA
CDR3 DNA: TGTGCCAGCAGTGGAGTGAACACTGAAGCTTTCTTT; CDR3 protein: CASSGVNTEAFF; J gene: TRBJ1-1; clone size: NA; V gene: TRBV7-9; D gene: NA
CDR3 DNA: TGTGCCAGCAGCTTGGGGGGAACCGGGACTAATCTCGATGAGCAGTTCTTC; CDR3 protein: CASSLGGTGTNLDEQFF; J gene: TRBJ2-1; clone size: NA; V gene: TRBV5-8; D gene: TRBD2
CDR3 DNA: TGTGCCAGTAGTTCGGACAACGCGAACACCGGGGAGCTGTTTTTT; CDR3 protein: CASSSDNANTGELFF; J gene: TRBJ2-2; clone size: few; V gene: TRBV19; D gene: NA
CDR3 DNA: TGTGCCAGCAGCTTATCGGGGTCTGGTGGCTACACCTTC; CDR3 protein: CASSLSGSGGYTF; J gene: TRBJ1-2; clone size: NA; V gene: TRBV11-2; D gene: NA
CDR3 DNA: TGTGCCAGCAGCTTAGCCCTCGGACAGTATGGCTACACCTTC; CDR3 protein: CASSLALGQYGYTF; J gene: TRBJ1-2; clone size: few; V gene: TRBV7-2; D gene: NA
CDR3 DNA: TGTGCCAGCAGGAGGGACAGAAGGCAGGAAAAACTGTTTTTT; CDR3 protein: CASRRDRRQEKLFF; J gene: TRBJ1-4; clone size: NA; V gene: TRBV7-2; D gene: TRBD1
CDR3 DNA: TGCGCCAGCAGCCTGGGGACTAGCGGGCTGGAGACCCAGTACTTC; CDR3 protein: CASSLGTSGLETQYF; J gene: TRBJ2-5; clone size: NA; V gene: TRBV5-1; D gene: TRBD2
CDR3 DNA: TGTGCCAGCAGCTTCCAAGAGGTGGCCTACACCTTC; CDR3 protein: CASSFQEVAYTF; J gene: TRBJ1-2; clone size: NA; V gene: TRBV5-5; D gene: NA
CDR3 DNA: TGTGCCAGCATGCGGAACACTGAAGCTTTCTTT; CDR3 protein: CASMRNTEAFF; J gene: TRBJ1-1; clone size: NA; V gene: TRBV7-9; D gene: NA
CDR3 DNA: TGTGCCAGCACCACCGGGACTACTTCTCCTGGGGAGCTGTTTTTT; CDR3 protein: CASTTGTTSPGELFF; J gene: TRBJ2-2; clone size: NA; V gene: TRBV7-9; D gene: TRBD2
CDR3 DNA: TGTGCCAGCAGCCAAGATTGGGGGGGCATAGGCTACGAGCAGTACTTC; CDR3 protein: CASSQDWGGIGYEQYF; J gene: TRBJ2-7; clone size: NA; V gene: TRBV3-1/TRBV3-2; D gene: NA
CDR3 DNA: TGTGCCACCAGTGGGGCGGGTAGCGGTAAAGAGACCCAGTACTTC; CDR3 protein: CATSGAGSGKETQYF; J gene: TRBJ2-5; clone size: NA; V gene: TRBV24-1; D gene: NA
CDR3 DNA: TGCGCCAGCAGCTTGGCCGGGTTGGCGGCCTCCTACAATGAGCAGTTCTTC; CDR3 protein: CASSLAGLAASYNEQFF; J gene: TRBJ2-1; clone size: NA; V gene: TRBV5-1; D gene: NA
CDR3 DNA: TGTGCCAGCAGCCAAGAAGGGGCTATAGCCAACGTCCTGACTTTC; CDR3 protein: CASSQEGAIANVLTF; J gene: TRBJ2-6; clone size: NA; V gene: TRBV14; D gene: NA
CDR3 DNA: TGTGCCACCATGATAGGGGGAGGGACTAGCGGGAGTTACGAGCAGTACTTC; CDR3 protein: CATMIGGGTSGSYEQYF; J gene: TRBJ2-7; clone size: NA; V gene: TRBV24-1; D gene: TRBD2
CDR3 DNA: TGTGCCAGCAGTTACTTGAGATGGGACACAAGGATCGGCTACACCTTC; CDR3 protein: CASSYLRWDTRIGYTF; J gene: TRBJ1-2; clone size: NA; V gene: TRBV6-5; D gene: NA
CDR3 DNA: TGTGCCAGTAGATTGGGAGTGTCTCCCTACAATGAGCAGTTCTTC; CDR3 protein: CASRLGVSPYNEQFF; J gene: TRBJ2-1; clone size: few; V gene: TRBV19; D gene: NA
CDR3 DNA: TGTGCCAGCTCACCATTAGCGGGAGGGAGCTCCTACAATGAGCAGTTCTTC; CDR3 protein: CASSPLAGGSSYNEQFF; J gene: TRBJ2-1; clone size: once; V gene: TRBV18; D gene: TRBD2
CDR3 DNA: TGTGCCAGCAGACCCTCAGGGGAGGGATCACCCCTCCACTTT; CDR3 protein: CASRPSGEGSPLHF; J gene: TRBJ1-6; clone size: NA; V gene: TRBV6-5; D gene: NA
CDR3 DNA: TGTGCCAGCTCACGGGGACAGAGTGGTGACACTGAAGCTTTCTTT; CDR3 protein: CASSRGQSGDTEAFF; J gene: TRBJ1-1; clone size: once; V gene: TRBV18; D gene: TRBD1
CDR3 DNA: TGTGCCAGCTCCCGAGGGACAGGCGGTGGCTACACCTTC; CDR3 protein: CASSRGTGGGYTF; J gene: TRBJ1-2; clone size: NA; V gene: TRBV18; D gene: TRBD1
CDR3 DNA: TGTGCCAGCAGTGATCCGTCGGGGCTAGCGACGGACATTCAGTACTTC; CDR3 protein: CASSDPSGLATDIQYF; J gene: TRBJ2-4; clone size: NA; V gene: TRBV6-1; D gene: NA
CDR3 DNA: TGTGCCAGCAGCTCCAGGGTGGGGAACACTGAAGCTTTCTTT; CDR3 protein: CASSSRVGNTEAFF; J gene: TRBJ1-1; clone size: NA; V gene: TRBV7-8; D gene: NA
CDR3 DNA: TGTGCCAGTAGTATAGGGTGGCAGAATCAGCCCCAGCATTTT; CDR3 protein: CASSIGWQNQPQHF; J gene: TRBJ1-5; clone size: NA; V gene: TRBV19; D gene: NA
CDR3 DNA: TGCAGCGTACAACCCGGGACAGGACCCTACGAGCAGTACTTC; CDR3 protein: CSVQPGTGPYEQYF; J gene: TRBJ2-7; clone size: NA; V gene: TRBV29-1; D gene: TRBD1
CDR3 DNA: TGTGCCAGCAGCTCGACAGGGGGTTCCTACGAGCAGTACTTC; CDR3 protein: CASSSTGGSYEQYF; J gene: TRBJ2-7; clone size: NA; V gene: TRBV11-2; D gene: TRBD1
CDR3 DNA: TGTGCCAGCTCACGTCAAGACAGGGTAGGGAACACTGAAGCTTTCTTT; CDR3 protein: CASSRQDRVGNTEAFF; J gene: TRBJ1-1; clone size: NA; V gene: TRBV18; D gene: TRBD1
CDR3 DNA: TGTGCCAGCAGTTCTAGAAGCGGGAGGGGCAATGAGCAGTTCTTC; CDR3 protein: CASSSRSGRGNEQFF; J gene: TRBJ2-1; clone size: once; V gene: TRBV27; D gene: TRBD2
CDR3 DNA: TGTGCCAGCACCCTCTCCGGGACAGGGGCGTATGGCTACACCTTC; CDR3 protein: CASTLSGTGAYGYTF; J gene: TRBJ1-2; clone size: NA; V gene: TRBV28; D gene: TRBD1